The 17 T cell receptor beta chains given below trace back to one sample, sequenced in a study of blood T cell repertoires in COVID-19. Sequencing was performed with immunoSEQ multiplex PCR; in TCRdb, only in-frame clones are kept and a portion is missing. The repertoire consists of 200,000 to 300,000 clones, with around 87% occurring once and the leading ten covering roughly 1.6%. Sequencing used peripheral blood. The receptor source for this set is a woman between 40 and 55 years old who had recovered from COVID-19.

This chain links TRBV7-8 with TRBJ2-5, with 11 bases lining up with TRBD2. There are 17 residues in the CDR3. J gave up 4 bases and V 1 base, and 8 bases lay outside the gene matches. Germline-derived CDR1 and CDR2 are SGHVS and FQNEAQ. The CDR3 here is CASSLGVSGGARETQYF. The CDR3 DNA follows: TGTGCCAGCAGCTTAGGGGTTAGCGGGGGGGCGAGAGAGACCCAGTACTTC.

The chain uses TRBV5-1 and TRBJ2-1; D might be TRBD2 (6 bases). CDR1 and CDR2 (germline): SGHRS, YFSETQ. V lost 6 bases to trimming and J lost 4 bases, with 11 bases between them. This CDR3 contains 13 residues. Here the CDR3 reads CASTRGGYNEQFF. The CDR3 DNA sequence: TGCGCCAGCACAAGGGGAGGTTACAATGAGCAGTTCTTC.

J is TRBJ1-6 and V is TRBV6-2 or TRBV6-3; D not certain. The germline gives CDR1 MNHEY, CDR2 SVGEGT. V lost 2 bases to trimming and J lost 13 bases, with 9 bases between them. This CDR3 spans 12 amino acids. CDR3 nucleotides: TGTGCCAGCAGTTACGGAGGGTCCCCCCTCCACTTT. Amino acids: CASSYGGSPLHF.

This chain connects TRBV5-1 to TRBJ2-3; 10 bases match TRBD2. Germline V gives CDR1 SGHRS, CDR2 YFSETQ. This CDR3 is 18 amino acids long. The J segment lost 2 bases and the V segment lost 0 bases, leaving 9 bases of the junction unmatched. CDR3 protein: CASSLDLSGGSFTDTQYF. CDR3 sequence (DNA): TGCGCCAGCAGCTTGGACCTTAGCGGGGGGTCTTTCACAGATACGCAGTATTTT.

V is TRBV30 and J is TRBJ2-6; 9 nucleotides agree with TRBD1. The CDR3 contains 16 residues. V lost 5 bases to trimming and J lost 1 base; unmatched junction nucleotides: 6. Germline V gene sequence: CDR1 GTSNPN, CDR2 SVGIG (reference sequence). The CDR3 sequence is CAWEGQGHSGANVLTF. The CDR3 nucleotides are TGTGCCTGGGAGGGACAGGGCCATTCTGGGGCCAACGTCCTGACTTTC.

The chain has TRBV6-5 and TRBJ1-2; 10 bases agree with TRBD1. The CDR3 spans 15 residues. V dropped 6 bases and J dropped 6; count of bases not matched to a gene: 10. CDR1 is MNHEY, CDR2 SVGAGI, per germline. As DNA, the CDR3 is TGTGCCAGCAGGCCTATTCGACAGGGGGCGAATGGCTACACCTTC. Translated, it gives CASRPIRQGANGYTF.

The chain employs TRBV14 and TRBJ2-7; D not resolved. Germline CDR1 is SGHDN and CDR2 is FVKESK. The CDR3 is made up of 15 amino acids. V dropped 4 bases and J dropped 2 bases, with 15 bases sitting between them. The CDR3 loop is CASSPLGSLPYEQYF. CDR3 DNA sequence: TGTGCCAGCAGCCCGTTGGGTAGCCTACCCTACGAGCAGTACTTC.

The rearrangement uses TRBV4-3 and TRBJ2-7, with 7 bases matching TRBD1. The junction had 7 bases not matched to a gene; V was cut back by 3 bases and J by 5 bases. The V gene's germline CDR1 is LGHNA and CDR2 YSLEER. The CDR3 runs 14 residues. CDR3 protein: CASSQDRMGHEQYF. In DNA, the CDR3 is TGCGCCAGCAGCCAGGACAGGATGGGTCACGAGCAGTACTTC.

The chain recombines TRBV9 with TRBJ1-3; tentative D call: TRBD1 (5 bases). With 4 bases removed from V and 0 bases from J, the gap between germline ends came to 11 bases. The CDR3 runs to 15 residues. Germline-derived CDR1 and CDR2 are SGDLS and YYNGEE. CDR3 in amino acids: CASSIGGSSGNTIYF. As DNA, the CDR3 is TGTGCCAGCAGCATTGGGGGGAGCTCTGGAAACACCATATATTTT. The full variable domain, rest sourced from reference TRBV9 and TRBJ1-3, is DSGVTQTPKHLITATGQRVTLRCSPRSGDLSVYWYQQSLDQGLQFLIQYYNGEERAKGNILERFSAQQFPDLHSELNLSSLELGDSALYFCASSIGGSSGNTIYFGEGSWLTVV.

The chain joins TRBV10-1 to TRBJ2-7; the D gene is possibly TRBD2 (6 bases). The V gene lost 4 bases and the J gene lost 3 bases, with 10 bases spanning the gap. Germline-derived CDR1 and CDR2 are WNHNN and SYGVQD (reference sequence). The CDR3 has 13 amino acids. CDR3 region: CASSAPGVYEQYF. The CDR3 bases are TGCGCCAGCAGTGCACCGGGGGTCTACGAGCAGTACTTC.

This clone was observed a handful of times. The J gene is TRBJ1-4, the V gene TRBV5-1; D is unresolved. Per the germline V gene, CDR1 is SGHRS and CDR2 is YFSETQ. The V end was cut by 0 bases, the J end by 0 bases, with 9 bases between. The CDR3 length is 16 residues. CDR3 in DNA: TGCGCCAGCAGCTTGGTTCAGTTTGCAACTAATGAAAAACTGTTTTTT. This gives the protein CASSLVQFATNEKLFF.

The chain couples TRBV3-1 (or the pseudogene TRBV3-2) to TRBJ2-7; 8 positions match TRBD2. Germline V gene data show CDR1 as LGHDT and CDR2 as YNNKEL (reference sequence). Trimming at V came to 1 base and at J to 6 bases, leaving 11 bases not matched to a gene. The CDR3 runs to 16 residues. CDR3 sequence (DNA): TGTGCCAGCAGCCAAGGTCCCGCGGGGGGTCTGCGCGAGCAGTACTTC. As protein: CASSQGPAGGLREQYF.

V and J are TRBV6-5 and TRBJ2-5, with 9 bases that match TRBD2. Per the germline V gene, CDR1 is MNHEY and CDR2 is SVGAGI. This CDR3 comprises 16 residues. J was trimmed by 2 bases and V by 2 bases; bases with no gene match: 6. The CDR3 protein is CASSYRLAVLQETQYF. DNA of the CDR3: TGTGCCAGCAGTTACCGACTAGCGGTCTTACAAGAGACCCAGTACTTC.

J is TRBJ1-1 and V is TRBV3-1 (or the pseudogene TRBV3-2), with D uncertain. Trimming stripped 6 bases from V and 1 base from J, with 6 bases between. The CDR3 covers 12 residues. In germline, CDR1 is LGHDT, CDR2 YNNKEL (reference sequence). The CDR3 DNA reads as TGTGCCAGCAGGACTGGGAACACTGAAGCTTTCTTT. Translation: CASRTGNTEAFF.

The chain recombines TRBV5-1 with TRBJ2-7, with a tentative D call TRBD1 (5 bases). V gave up 3 bases and J gave up 3 bases, with 10 bases separating them. This CDR3 is 13 amino acids long. Germline V gene data show CDR1 as SGHRS and CDR2 as YFSETQ. CDR3 loop: CASSSDSGYEQYF. CDR3 bases: TGCGCCAGCAGCTCAGACAGTGGCTACGAGCAGTACTTC.

The chain links TRBV5-1 to TRBJ1-1; D remains unclear. Germline V gives CDR1 SGHRS, CDR2 YFSETQ. V was clipped by 3 bases and J by 3 bases, with 12 bases between them. The CDR3 has 14 residues. CDR3 region: CASSSGAIDTEAFF. The DNA of the CDR3 is TGCGCCAGCAGCTCAGGTGCAATCGACACTGAAGCTTTCTTT. Filled out from reference TRBV5-1 and TRBJ1-1, the complete variable domain reads KAGVTQTPRYLIKTRGQQVTLSCSPISGHRSVSWYQQTPGQGLQFLFEYFSETQRNKGNFPGRFSGRQFSNSRSEMNVSTLELGDSALYLCASSSGAIDTEAFFGQGTRLTVV.

The chain links TRBV9 to TRBJ2-2, with D possibly TRBD1 on 6 matching bases. This CDR3 is built from 17 residues. V lost 5 bases, J lost 6 bases, and 23 bases lay in between. CDR1 and CDR2 (germline): SGDLS, YYNGEE. The CDR3 here is CASSSSARDRSSGELFF. The CDR3 DNA is TGTGCCAGCAGTTCCTCTGCCCGAGACAGGTCTTCCGGGGAGCTGTTTTTT.